The T cell receptor (beta chain) described here comes from a study of neurological immune-mediated disorders. The cDNA was synthesized by means of template-switch 5'RACE, which was carried out with 10-nucleotide random UMIs. Each CDR3 protein gets one entry after TCRdb re-called the 5' RACE reads with MiXCR. The table includes some 49,000 distinct CDR3 sequences, 10% to 15% detected once. This clonotype was seen ten or more times. Time point given: longitudinal time-point 2. Germline lookup yields CDR1 DFQATT and CDR2 SNEGSKA (reference sequence). The V end lost 0 bases, the J end lost 6 bases, and 9 bases lay between the germline ends. The CDR3 has 13 residues.

Material for sequencing was PBMCs. The V gene is TRBV20-1, the J gene TRBJ2-1, with no clear D. The clonotype comes from a male donor with HTLV-1-associated myelopathy (HAM/TSP). The CDR3 DNA follows: TGCAGTGCTAGAGACGGTGGGCGCAATGAGCAGTTCTTC. Its protein product is CSARDGGRNEQFF.